This TCR beta chain was identified during a study of T cells after yellow fever vaccination. General study results and limits: A weaker but faster secondary response was observed, peaking on day 5 versus 15. Overall, a small share of clonotypes was seen in both CD4 and CD8 compartments.

MiXCR, run by TCRdb on the 5' RACE reads, gives a single entry per CDR3 protein. Of 28,000 or so distinct CDR3 sequences listed, approximately 4% were seen once; the top ten hold just over 45%. Germline V gives CDR1 SGDLS, CDR2 YYNGEE. This CDR3 region has 15 residues. Trimming removed 7 bases from V and 4 bases from J, with 18 bases in between. A note on this clonotype: Antigen specificity is unknown.

The chain couples TRBV9 to TRBJ2-1; a weak D match, TRBD2 (7 bases). Sequenced here: CD8+ T cells sorted from PBMCs, sampled 5 days after the yellow fever booster vaccination. The TCR comes from a man younger than 40 who received the YFV17D yellow fever vaccine. DNA of the CDR3: TGTGCCAGCGGGGGGGGGCAGGGACTATACAATGAGCAGTTCTTC. This sequence encodes CASGGGQGLYNEQFF.